What follows describes a single T cell receptor (beta chain). These data belong to a study of shared clonotypes between healthy human individuals. Replicate PCRs run on unsorted PBMC used about 300 ng DNA, which was around 30,000 T cell genomes. Generated by immunoSEQ multiplex PCR, the TCRdb table keeps only in-frame clones and is missing some. The data contain approximately 440,000 clones, 77% of them seen just once; the ten biggest clones take up about 12%. Trimming left V 3 bases short and J 5 bases short, with 9 bases between. Germline CDR1 and CDR2: ENHRY and SYGVKD. The CDR3 spans 13 residues. The chain employs TRBV10-3 and TRBJ2-3, with D unresolved. Material for sequencing was PBMCs. The clonotype originates from a woman aged 40 to 50 in good health. Some clones in this sample may be carry-over from other donors' samples. CDR3 coding DNA: TGTGCCATCAGTGAAACTGAGGAAGATACGCAGTATTTT. Its protein product is CAISETEEDTQYF.